Listed here are 23 T cell receptor beta chains from one sample, sequenced in a study of Tregs in tolerant kidney transplant recipients. This table comes from immunoSEQ multiplex PCR, and its TCRdb copy is limited to in-frame clones, with some not included. The data contain about 120,000 clones, about 90% of them singletons. The sequenced sample consisted of CD4+ T cells from blood. The receptors shown here come from a human donor in good health.

The J gene is TRBJ2-7, the V gene TRBV2; D gene ambiguous. This CDR3 is 14 amino acids long. The V end lost 5 bases, the J end lost 2 bases, and 13 bases lay between the germline ends. Germline V gene sequence: CDR1 SNHLY, CDR2 FYNNEI. The CDR3 region has the DNA TGTGCCAGCAGTAATCCCGCCGGAGCCTACGAGCAGTACTTC. Amino acid sequence: CASSNPAGAYEQYF.

This chain uses TRBV11-2 with TRBJ1-3; 10 bases map to TRBD1. The germline V gene has CDR1 SGHAT and CDR2 FQNNGV. V was pared by 3 bases and J by 2 bases, with 7 bases of the junction left unmatched. The CDR3 spans 17 residues. The CDR3 loop reads CASSFKTGGAPGNTIYF. CDR3 bases: TGTGCCAGCAGCTTTAAGACAGGGGGCGCCCCTGGAAACACCATATATTTT.

CDR3 protein: CASSDGTGVEQFF. In DNA form, the CDR3 reads TGTGCCAGCAGTGACGGGACAGGGGTTGAGCAGTTCTTC. The chain combines TRBV2 with TRBJ2-1; TRBD1 matches at 10 bases. The V gene end was trimmed by 3 bases and the J gene end by 9 bases; junction bases not matched to a gene: 2. CDR1 is SNHLY, CDR2 FYNNEI, per germline. The CDR3 consists of 13 residues.

The rearrangement uses TRBV5-4 and TRBJ2-5; D is unresolved. This CDR3 is built from 16 residues. From germline, CDR1 is SGHNT and CDR2 YYREEE (reference sequence). Trimming cost V 0 bases and J 5 bases, with 17 bases left between them. As DNA, the CDR3 is TGTGCCAGCAGCTTGGCCGTTACAGTCTCCGGGGAGACCCAGTACTTC. Protein product: CASSLAVTVSGETQYF.

The chain has TRBV19 and TRBJ2-3, with 12 bases aligning to TRBD2. With V trimmed by 5 bases and J by 2 bases, 8 bases remained unmatched. The germline CDR1 and CDR2 sequences are LNHDA and SQIVND (reference sequence). CDR3 size: 17 residues. In DNA form, the CDR3 reads TGTGCCAGTAGTCCTTATCTAGCGGGGGGGCCCACAGATACGCAGTATTTT. Translated: CASSPYLAGGPTDTQYF.

This chain links TRBV2 with TRBJ1-1; no definite D call. V was clipped by 0 bases and J by 3 bases, with 8 bases between them. The CDR3 is 14 residues long. Looked up from germline, CDR1 is SNHLY and CDR2 is FYNNEI. The CDR3 nucleotides are TGTGCCAGCAGTGAAGCAGTACTTTACACTGAAGCTTTCTTT. It is translated as CASSEAVLYTEAFF. The whole variable domain, filled in from reference TRBV2 and TRBJ1-1, reads EPEVTQTPSHQVTQMGQEVILRCVPISNHLYFYWYRQILGQKVEFLVSFYNNEISEKSEIFDDQFSVERPDGSNFTLKIRSTKLEDSAMYFCASSEAVLYTEAFFGQGTRLTVV.

The chain employs TRBV11-1 and TRBJ1-1; D unclear. Between the trimmed V and J ends, which lost 1 base and 11 bases, there was a span of 14 bases. CDR3 size: 13 residues. In germline, CDR1 is SGHAT, CDR2 FQDESV (reference sequence). CDR3 protein: CASSLGRDRVAFF. As DNA, the CDR3 is TGTGCCAGCAGCTTAGGCCGAGACCGTGTTGCTTTCTTT.

CDR3 loop: CASSLVWLAGYNEQFF. DNA of the CDR3: TGTGCCAGCAGCTTGGTATGGCTAGCGGGCTACAATGAGCAGTTCTTC. J is TRBJ2-1 and V is TRBV5-8; 8 bases fit TRBD2. The CDR3 has 16 amino acids. Germline CDR1 is SGHTS and CDR2 is YDEGEE. Trimming at V came to 0 bases and at J to 3 bases, leaving 5 bases not matched to a gene.

The chain couples TRBV7-8 to TRBJ1-5; maybe TRBD1 (5 bases). The CDR3 spans 15 residues. V was cut by 2 bases and J by 3 bases, with 11 bases left in between. In germline, CDR1 is SGHVS, CDR2 FQNEAQ. CDR3: CASSLSQGTNQPQHF. In DNA, the CDR3 is TGTGCCAGCAGCTTATCGCAGGGAACCAATCAGCCCCAGCATTTT.

The chain uses TRBV5-1 and TRBJ2-3, with 9 bases lining up with TRBD1. J was trimmed by 6 bases and V by 2 bases; bases with no gene match: 7. Germline assignment: CDR1 SGHRS and CDR2 YFSETQ. The CDR3 is made up of 15 amino acids. The CDR3 coding sequence is TGCGCCAGCAGCTTACAGGGGGCGCGTGCCGATACGCAGTATTTT. Translated, it gives CASSLQGARADTQYF.

This chain connects TRBV6-1 to TRBJ2-7; 8 nucleotides match TRBD2. Germline values: CDR1 MNHNS, CDR2 SASEGT. This CDR3 region has 14 residues. With 8 bases clipped from V and 5 bases from J, the junction kept 11 bases outside the gene matches. CDR3 region: CASVLRGAKNEQYF. CDR3 DNA sequence: TGTGCCAGCGTCTTGCGGGGGGCCAAAAACGAGCAGTACTTC.

The chain uses TRBV7-2 and TRBJ1-1; maybe TRBD1 (6 bases). Between the trimmed V and J ends, which lost 7 bases and 0 bases, there was a span of 12 bases. There are 14 residues in the CDR3. Germline-derived CDR1 and CDR2 are SGHTA and FQGNSA. Here the CDR3 reads CASKNGGLNTEAFF. CDR3 DNA: TGTGCCAGCAAAAACGGGGGGCTGAACACTGAAGCTTTCTTT.

The V gene is TRBV5-4, the J gene TRBJ2-3; D call uncertain. The CDR3 sequence is 15 residues long. V was clipped by 2 bases and J by 0 bases, with 10 bases between them. CDR1 and CDR2 from the germline V gene are SGHNT and YYREEE (reference sequence). As DNA, the CDR3 is TGTGCCAGCAGCTTAGGCTTTCAGAGCACAGATACGCAGTATTTT. Its protein product is CASSLGFQSTDTQYF.

Details on this clone: One junction end disagrees with the germline gene, perhaps due to a read error. The chain is built from TRBV29-1 and TRBJ2-7, with 7 bases identical to TRBD2. This CDR3 has 15 amino acids. Germline V gene sequence: CDR1 SQVTM, CDR2 ANQGSEA. In DNA form, the CDR3 reads TGCAGCGTTGGGCCTAGCGGAGAAAGCTCCTACGAGCGGTACTTC. Translating gives CSVGPSGESSYERYF.

This clone was seen a single time. This rearrangement joins TRBV5-4 to TRBJ2-7; D is tentatively TRBD1 or TRBD2 (5 bases each). The germline gives CDR1 SGHNT, CDR2 YYREEE (reference sequence). This CDR3 comprises 18 residues. V was shortened by 4 bases and J by 0 bases, with 23 bases between the two germline ends. The CDR3 spells CASSPYVRTGTRSYEQYF. The DNA of the CDR3 is TGTGCCAGCAGCCCCTACGTCAGGACCGGGACCCGCTCCTACGAGCAGTACTTC.

The V call is TRBV6-5, the J call TRBJ1-4; D perhaps matches TRBD1 (6 bases). With 6 bases removed from V and 5 bases from J, the gap between germline ends came to 13 bases. CDR1 and CDR2 (germline): MNHEY, SVGAGI. The CDR3 consists of 14 residues. The CDR3 sequence is CASRQGTGNEKLFF. For the CDR3, the DNA is TGTGCCAGCAGGCAGGGAACAGGGAATGAAAAACTGTTTTTT.

V usage is TRBV6-1 and J usage is TRBJ1-2, with D tentatively TRBD1 (6 bases). Germline CDR1 and CDR2: MNHNS and SASEGT. The CDR3 runs to 15 residues. The V gene lost 7 bases and the J gene lost 4 bases, with 19 bases spanning the gap. CDR3 coding DNA: TGTGCCAGCAACGAGGGACACGGCTCCGTCTATGGCTACACCTTC. Its protein is CASNEGHGSVYGYTF.

The table lists this clone with a count of one. J is TRBJ2-5 and V is TRBV7-9; no firm D call. Trimming stripped 5 bases from V and 5 bases from J, with 3 bases between. There are 10 residues in the CDR3. Germline V gene data show CDR1 as SEHNR and CDR2 as FQNEAQ (reference sequence). The CDR3 spells CASSVETQYF. CDR3 DNA: TGTGCCAGCAGCGTGGAGACCCAGTACTTC.

V usage is TRBV18 and J usage is TRBJ2-7, with 7 nucleotides matching TRBD1. After removal of 6 bases from V and 3 bases from J, the junction contained 5 bases not matched to a gene. This CDR3 spans 13 amino acids. The germline V gene encodes CDR1 KGHSH and CDR2 LQKENI. The CDR3 bases are TGTGCCAGCTCCCACGGACAGGACTACGAGCAGTACTTC. Protein sequence: CASSHGQDYEQYF.

This rearrangement joins TRBV11-3 to TRBJ1-6; D possibly corresponds to TRBD1 (5 bases). V was pared by 5 bases and J by 7 bases, with 12 bases between. The CDR3 is 14 amino acids. Germline lookup yields CDR1 SGHNT and CDR2 YENEEA. CDR3 nucleotides: TGTGCCAGCAGCCCAACCCCAGGGAATTCACCCCTCCACTTT. Protein product: CASSPTPGNSPLHF.

The gene calls are TRBV6-5 and TRBJ1-2; 9 nucleotides align to TRBD1. Trimming at V came to 6 bases and at J to 4 bases, leaving 9 bases not matched to a gene. The CDR3 runs 15 residues. CDR1 and CDR2 (germline): MNHEY, SVGAGI. The CDR3 coding sequence is TGTGCCAGCAGCACTACAGGGGGCGCGGGCTATGGCTACACCTTC. This codes for CASSTTGGAGYGYTF.

The genes are TRBV6-1 and TRBJ1-2; D is ambiguous. This CDR3 has 12 amino acids. CDR1 and CDR2 (germline): MNHNS, SASEGT. Trimming shortened V by 6 bases and J by 1 base, and 6 bases separated the two germline ends. CDR3 bases: TGTGCCAGCAGGGCCGGTAACTATGGCTACACCTTC. Translation gives CASRAGNYGYTF.

This clone appeared a single time. This chain uses TRBV20-1 with TRBJ2-3, with D unclear. Trimming pared 0 bases from V and 8 bases from J, leaving 6 bases between. Germline V gene lookup returns CDR1 DFQATT and CDR2 SNEGSKA (reference sequence). The CDR3 contains 11 residues. As DNA, the CDR3 is TGCAGTGCTAGAGATCGAGGTACGCAGTATTTT. Its translation is CSARDRGTQYF.